This paragraph covers one TCR beta chain sequence. 13 Jbeta primers and 60 Vbeta primers were used for the PCR. Assay: immunoSEQ multiplex PCR; the TCRdb copy retains only in-frame clones and omits some. The table shows fewer than 150,000 clones, with 80% occurring only once. There are 15 residues in the CDR3. V was trimmed by 0 bases and J by 5 bases, leaving 11 bases between them. Germline V CDR1 and CDR2: SGHRS, YFSETQ. The data were obtained in a study of cytomegalovirus exposure and HLA in healthy donors. Sequences were obtained from PBMCs. This chain links TRBV5-1 with TRBJ1-4, with D perhaps matching TRBD1 (5 bases). The receptor was isolated from a female donor in good health and CMV-seropositive. The CDR3 loop is CASSLGQNLNEKLFF. The CDR3 bases are TGCGCCAGCAGCTTGGGACAGAACCTAAATGAAAAACTGTTTTTT.